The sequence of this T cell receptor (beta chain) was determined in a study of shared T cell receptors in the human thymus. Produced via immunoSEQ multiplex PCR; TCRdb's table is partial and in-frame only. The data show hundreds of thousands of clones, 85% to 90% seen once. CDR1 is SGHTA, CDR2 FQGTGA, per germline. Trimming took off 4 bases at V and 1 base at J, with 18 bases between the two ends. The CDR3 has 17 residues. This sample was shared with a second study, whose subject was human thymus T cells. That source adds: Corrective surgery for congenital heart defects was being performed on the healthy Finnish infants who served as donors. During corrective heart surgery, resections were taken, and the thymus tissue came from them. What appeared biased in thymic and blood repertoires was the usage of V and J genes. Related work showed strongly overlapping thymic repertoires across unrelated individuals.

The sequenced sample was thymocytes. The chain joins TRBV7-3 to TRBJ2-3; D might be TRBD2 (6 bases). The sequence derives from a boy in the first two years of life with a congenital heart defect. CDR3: CASSSLRGEEGTDTQYF. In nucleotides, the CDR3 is TGTGCCAGCAGCTCCCTCCGCGGGGAGGAGGGCACAGATACGCAGTATTTT.